This T cell receptor (beta chain) was observed in a study of blood T cell repertoires in COVID-19. Study-level background: The samples span acute and convalescent COVID-19 from the United States, Italy and Spain.

The table came from immunoSEQ multiplex PCR; TCRdb's copy has only in-frame clones and leaves some out. This table holds about 120,000 clones, more than 70% found once. Trimming took off 6 bases at V and 4 bases at J, with 15 bases between the two ends. This CDR3 region has 14 residues. CDR1 and CDR2 (germline): SGHAT, FQNNGV. The chain has TRBV11-2 and TRBJ1-1; unclear D gene. The sequence was obtained from a human donor in a cohort sampled during active COVID-19. The specimen was peripheral blood. CDR3 in amino acids: CASRPWGGSTEAFF. The CDR3 nucleotides read TGTGCCAGCAGACCGTGGGGAGGTAGCACTGAAGCTTTCTTT.